Detailed here is one T cell receptor beta chain. The CDR3 covers 15 residues. Germline lookup yields CDR1 SNHLY and CDR2 FYNNEI. V dropped 4 bases and J dropped 2 bases, with 13 bases sitting between them. This table comes from immunoSEQ multiplex PCR, and its TCRdb copy is limited to in-frame clones, with some not included. The data hold over 110,000 clones, with 85% to 90% observed a single time. This sample was included in a study of T cell responses to AZD1222 COVID-19 vaccine. The sequences come from peripheral blood, collected on day 0 of AZD1222 vaccination. The TCR comes from an adult in good health. The chain carries TRBV2 and TRBJ2-3; D might be TRBD2 (6 bases). This chain's CDR3 is CASSVRGSYTDTQYF. The CDR3 DNA reads TGTGCCAGCAGTGTGCGGGGTTCCTACACAGATACGCAGTATTTT. The full variable domain, in which reference TRBV2 and TRBJ2-3 provide the parts outside the CDR3, is EPEVTQTPSHQVTQMGQEVILRCVPISNHLYFYWYRQILGQKVEFLVSFYNNEISEKSEIFDDQFSVERPDGSNFTLKIRSTKLEDSAMYFCASSVRGSYTDTQYFGPGTRLTVL.